The 26 T cell receptor beta chains listed next were all sequenced from one sample in a study of blood T cell repertoires in COVID-19. Generated by immunoSEQ multiplex PCR, the TCRdb table keeps only in-frame clones and is missing some. The profile shows about 270,000 clones, around nine tenths of them singletons. Sample: peripheral blood. The receptors shown here come from a man between 35 and 55 years old with active or convalescent COVID-19.

This chain uses TRBV2 with TRBJ2-4, with D maybe TRBD2 (7 bases). Germline CDR1 SNHLY, CDR2 FYNNEI. There are 20 residues in the CDR3. The V gene lost 0 bases and the J gene lost 3 bases, with 24 bases spanning the gap. The DNA of the CDR3 is TGTGCCAGCAGTGAAGCTTTCTTTTTTATAGGGGGGGCTATCAAAAACATTCAGTACTTC. It specifies CASSEAFFFIGGAIKNIQYF.

The CDR3 nucleotides read TGTGCCAGCAGCGCGGTCTACGAGCAGTACTTC. Translated: CASSAVYEQYF. J is TRBJ2-7 and V is TRBV2; D call uncertain. Per the germline V gene, CDR1 is SNHLY and CDR2 is FYNNEI. Trimming removed 6 bases from V and 3 bases from J, with 6 bases in between. The CDR3 loop spans 11 amino acids.

The J gene is TRBJ1-5, the V gene TRBV6-5, with 10 bases lining up with TRBD1. V shed 5 bases, J shed 7 bases, and the junction held 5 bases outside the gene matches. The CDR3 loop spans 14 amino acids. CDR1 and CDR2 (germline): MNHEY, SVGAGI. The CDR3 spells CASSPGQGTQPQHF. The CDR3 DNA follows: TGTGCCAGCAGTCCGGGACAGGGGACCCAGCCCCAGCATTTT.

The chain has TRBV20-1 and TRBJ1-2, with 7 bases lining up with TRBD1. This CDR3 spans 17 amino acids. V lost 3 bases and J lost 3; bases outside the gene matches: 16. Germline V gene lookup returns CDR1 DFQATT and CDR2 SNEGSKA (reference sequence). The CDR3 reads CSASTAHRGRPDYGYTF. The CDR3 DNA reads as TGCAGTGCTAGTACGGCACACAGGGGTCGCCCCGACTATGGCTACACCTTC.

The CDR3 nucleotides read TGTGCCAGCAGCTTAATGCGTACAGGGGTAACCGGGGAGCTGTTTTTT. Translation gives CASSLMRTGVTGELFF. The chain combines TRBV7-3 with TRBJ2-2; TRBD1 aligns across 7 bases. The CDR3 sequence is 16 residues long. V shed 1 base, J shed 5 bases, and the junction held 7 bases outside the gene matches. The germline CDR1 and CDR2 sequences are SGHTA and FQGTGA.

This clone was found a few times. The CDR3 region has the DNA TGTGCCACCAGTGATGGGGGGGGGCGGAACTATGGCTACACCTTC. It yields the protein CATSDGGGRNYGYTF. The J gene is TRBJ1-2, the V gene TRBV24-1, with a weak D call TRBD1 (6 bases). Per germline, CDR1 KGHDR and CDR2 SFDVKD. CDR3 length: 15 amino acids. Trimming took 3 bases from V and 2 from J, leaving 12 bases between them.

This sequence joins TRBV7-9 and TRBJ2-5, with 14 bases that match TRBD2. The V gene's germline CDR1 is SEHNR and CDR2 FQNEAQ (reference sequence). Trimming took 8 bases from V and 5 from J; bases not matched to a gene: 10. This CDR3 has 16 amino acids. The CDR3 is CASATGTSGRMETQYF. For the CDR3, the DNA is TGTGCCAGCGCCACCGGGACTAGCGGGAGAATGGAGACCCAGTACTTC.

The chain carries TRBV6-5 and TRBJ1-1; no reliable D call. The CDR3 is made up of 12 amino acids. The V gene's germline CDR1 is MNHEY and CDR2 SVGAGI. The V end was cut by 5 bases, the J end by 11 bases, with 15 bases between. This chain's CDR3 is CASSTGSSVAFF. CDR3 in DNA: TGTGCCAGCAGTACGGGGAGTAGTGTGGCTTTCTTT.

In its sample, this clone was seen a few times. The genes are TRBV27 and TRBJ2-3; no definite D call. The ends were cut back, 3 bases at V and 0 bases at J, with 16 bases in the middle. The CDR3 is 17 amino acids. Germline loops: CDR1 MNHEY, CDR2 SMNVEV (reference sequence). The CDR3 region is CASSFAHTLTSTDTQYF. Written as DNA, the CDR3 is TGTGCCAGCAGTTTCGCCCACACCCTGACTAGCACAGATACGCAGTATTTT.

The CDR3 nucleotides are TGTGCCACCAGCAGAGGTAGCGGGAGCGACAATGAGCAGTTCTTC. Protein sequence: CATSRGSGSDNEQFF. The chain uses TRBV15 and TRBJ2-1; 9 positions agree with TRBD2. The germline V gene encodes CDR1 LNHNV and CDR2 YYDKDF (reference sequence). The J segment lost 5 bases and the V segment lost 1 base, leaving 3 bases of the junction unmatched. This CDR3 is built from 15 residues.

The chain is built from TRBV19 and TRBJ2-3; 13 positions match TRBD2. Germline CDR1 reads LNHDA; CDR2 reads SQIVND (reference sequence). J lost 5 bases, V lost 6 bases, and 5 bases had no gene match. This CDR3 has 15 amino acids. Written as DNA, the CDR3 is TGTGCCAGTAGATGGACTAGCGGGAGCGTAGATACGCAGTATTTT. The encoded protein is CASRWTSGSVDTQYF.

This rearrangement joins TRBV6-5 to TRBJ2-2; 11 nucleotides line up with TRBD2. CDR3 length: 15 amino acids. Looked up from germline, CDR1 is MNHEY and CDR2 is SVGAGI. Losses at the gene ends were 3 bases for V and 6 bases for J; bases not matched to a gene: 3. CDR3 nucleotide sequence: TGTGCCAGCAGTTATAGTAGCGGGGGGGCCGGGGAGCTGTTTTTT. This sequence encodes CASSYSSGGAGELFF.

The chain has TRBV7-9 and TRBJ1-1; the D is unclear. The V end lost 7 bases, the J end lost 1 base, and 10 bases lay between the germline ends. From germline, CDR1 is SEHNR and CDR2 FQNEAQ (reference sequence). The CDR3 length is 13 residues. The CDR3: CASTLPPNTEAFF. The CDR3 DNA reads TGTGCCAGCACCCTCCCCCCGAACACTGAAGCTTTCTTT.

This clone was observed a single time. J is TRBJ2-5 and V is TRBV12-3 or TRBV12-4; D unresolved. The CDR3 is 12 residues long. The V and J ends lost 1 base and 4 bases respectively, with 4 bases between them. The CDR3 DNA is TGTGCCAGCAGTTTAGATCGAGAGACCCAGTACTTC. This codes for CASSLDRETQYF.

The V and J genes are TRBV5-6 and TRBJ2-5; 9 bases are shared with TRBD1. In germline, CDR1 is SGHDT, CDR2 YYEEEE. This CDR3 spans 15 amino acids. Trimming cost V 4 bases and J 4 bases; bases outside gene matches: 8. The CDR3 coding sequence is TGTGCCAGCAGCCGTGGGACAGGGAGGGGAGAGACCCAGTACTTC. Residues: CASSRGTGRGETQYF.

J is TRBJ2-7 and V is TRBV5-1; 7 bases align to TRBD1. CDR1 and CDR2 from the germline V gene are SGHRS and YFSETQ. Trimming took 0 bases from V and 3 from J; bases not matched to a gene: 3. The CDR3 length is 14 residues. The CDR3 DNA reads TGCGCCAGCAGCTTGGATAGGGGGCACTACGAGCAGTACTTC. Translating it yields CASSLDRGHYEQYF.

The rearrangement joins TRBV24-1 to TRBJ1-2, with 7 bases aligning to TRBD1. The trim removed 4 bases at V and 3 bases at J, leaving 4 bases unmatched. The germline V gene encodes CDR1 KGHDR and CDR2 SFDVKD. The CDR3 extends over 14 amino acids. This CDR3 is CATSDNRGDYGYTF. The CDR3 DNA follows: TGTGCCACCAGTGACAACAGGGGAGACTATGGCTACACCTTC.

The V call is TRBV29-1, the J call TRBJ1-1; D unclear. The CDR3 consists of 12 residues. The ends were cut back, 4 bases at V and 4 bases at J, with 10 bases in the middle. Germline V gene sequence: CDR1 SQVTM, CDR2 ANQGSEA. The CDR3, as DNA: TGCAGCGTTGTTTTCAGTGCCACTGAAGCTTTCTTT. Its protein is CSVVFSATEAFF.

The rearrangement joins TRBV7-2 to TRBJ2-1, with no clear D. The CDR3 covers 13 residues. Germline values: CDR1 SGHTA, CDR2 FQGNSA. V was trimmed by 2 bases and J by 9 bases, leaving 11 bases between them. CDR3 region: CASSLLGAGEQFF. CDR3 bases: TGTGCCAGCAGCTTATTGGGCGCTGGTGAGCAGTTCTTC.

A few counts support this clone. The gene calls are TRBV9 and TRBJ2-7, with 8 bases identical to TRBD1. The germline V gene has CDR1 SGDLS and CDR2 YYNGEE. V lost 0 bases to trimming and J lost 3 bases; unmatched junction nucleotides: 2. CDR3 length: 14 residues. DNA of the CDR3: TGTGCCAGCAGCGTAGCCGGACAGGGCTACGAGCAGTACTTC. It specifies CASSVAGQGYEQYF.

The rearrangement links TRBV28 to TRBJ1-6; D is uncertain. The germline V and J ends were trimmed by 7 bases and 10 bases, with 11 bases remaining between them. The germline CDR1 and CDR2 sequences are MDHEN and SYDVKM. There are 12 residues in the CDR3. CDR3 DNA: TGTGCCAGCAAGGAGGGCCGCTCACCCCTCCACTTT. Its translation: CASKEGRSPLHF.

V and J are TRBV19 and TRBJ2-3; D perhaps matches TRBD1 (6 bases). The CDR3 spans 15 residues. Trimming took off 6 bases at V and 0 bases at J, with 13 bases between the two ends. Germline loops: CDR1 LNHDA, CDR2 SQIVND (reference sequence). The CDR3: CASSLMGASTDTQYF. Here the CDR3 DNA reads TGTGCCAGTAGCCTGATGGGGGCAAGCACAGATACGCAGTATTTT.

The V call is TRBV29-1, the J call TRBJ1-3, with 7 bases identical to TRBD1. Germline V gene data show CDR1 as SQVTM and CDR2 as ANQGSEA. The CDR3 is 17 residues long. Trimming at V came to 5 bases and at J to 3 bases, leaving 16 bases not matched to a gene. In nucleotides, the CDR3 is TGCAGCGTTCTTCTGAAACACCGACAGGGATATGGAAACACCATATATTTT. Protein sequence: CSVLLKHRQGYGNTIYF.

V usage is TRBV3-1 (or the pseudogene TRBV3-2) and J usage is TRBJ2-3; 7 nucleotides align to TRBD1. From germline, CDR1 is LGHDT and CDR2 YNNKEL (reference sequence). Trimming at V came to 0 bases and at J to 5 bases, leaving 5 bases not matched to a gene. This CDR3 spans 15 amino acids. CDR3 residues: CASSQETRGIDTQYF. The CDR3 region has the DNA TGTGCCAGCAGCCAAGAAACCAGGGGGATAGATACGCAGTATTTT.

J is TRBJ1-1 and V is TRBV29-1; tentatively, D is TRBD1 (5 bases). Deletions cut 6 bases from V and 3 bases from J, with 11 bases between. The CDR3 loop spans 12 amino acids. Germline values: CDR1 SQVTM, CDR2 ANQGSEA. In DNA, the CDR3 is TGCAGCGTCGGACACGGTGACACTGAAGCTTTCTTT. Translation gives CSVGHGDTEAFF. Using reference TRBV29-1 and TRBJ1-1 for the parts outside the CDR3, the full variable domain is SAVISQKPSRDICQRGTSLTIQCQVDSQVTMMFWYRQQPGQSLTLIATANQGSEATYESGFVIDKFPISRPNLTFSTLTVSNMSPEDSSIYLCSVGHGDTEAFFGQGTRLTVV.

This rearrangement joins TRBV5-1 to TRBJ1-5; D is perhaps TRBD1 (5 bases). CDR3 length: 15 amino acids. Trimming removed 4 bases at V and 0 bases at J, with 11 bases between. Looked up from germline, CDR1 is SGHRS and CDR2 is YFSETQ. CDR3: CASSQDTYSNQPQHF. CDR3 in DNA: TGCGCCAGCAGCCAGGACACTTATAGCAATCAGCCCCAGCATTTT.